The clone carrying this T cell receptor (beta chain) appeared a few times. The sample comes from a study of blood T cell repertoires in COVID-19. Turning to the study itself: Specimens from acute and convalescent COVID-19 originated in the United States, Italy and Spain.

Original processing methods: By means of reference gene primer amplification, nucleated cell counts were estimated. TCRdb keeps only in-frame clones here, not all; method: immunoSEQ multiplex PCR. Clone size and V and J calls were adopted from that table, with D and trimming inferred from the DNA. Found here are about 170,000 clones, approximately 90% of them singletons; the top ten hold 3.7%. Trimming shortened V by 3 bases and J by 1 base, and 6 bases separated the two germline ends. From germline, CDR1 is SGHTA and CDR2 FQGNSA. The CDR3 totals 13 residues. The chain recombines TRBV7-2 with TRBJ1-1; D unclear. The sequencing sample was made of peripheral blood. The clonotype originates from a man aged 18 to 30 with active or convalescent COVID-19. For the CDR3, the DNA is TGTGCCAGCAGCTTTTCGTGGAACACTGAAGCTTTCTTT. Protein product: CASSFSWNTEAFF.